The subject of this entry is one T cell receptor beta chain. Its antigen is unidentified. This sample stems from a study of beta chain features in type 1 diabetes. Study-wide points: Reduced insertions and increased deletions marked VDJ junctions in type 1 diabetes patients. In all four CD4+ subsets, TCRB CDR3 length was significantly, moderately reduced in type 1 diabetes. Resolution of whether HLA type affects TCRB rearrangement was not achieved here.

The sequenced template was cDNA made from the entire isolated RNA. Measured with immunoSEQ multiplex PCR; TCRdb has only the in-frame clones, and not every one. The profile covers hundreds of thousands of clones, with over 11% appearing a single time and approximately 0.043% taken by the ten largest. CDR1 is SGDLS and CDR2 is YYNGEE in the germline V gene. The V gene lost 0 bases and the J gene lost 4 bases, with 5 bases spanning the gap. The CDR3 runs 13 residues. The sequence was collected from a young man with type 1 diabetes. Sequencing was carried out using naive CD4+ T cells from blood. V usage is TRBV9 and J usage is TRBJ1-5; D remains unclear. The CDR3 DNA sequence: TGTGCCAGCAGCGTAGACATTAATCAGCCCCAGCATTTT. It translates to CASSVDINQPQHF. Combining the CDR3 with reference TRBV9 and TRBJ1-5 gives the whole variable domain DSGVTQTPKHLITATGQRVTLRCSPRSGDLSVYWYQQSLDQGLQFLIQYYNGEERAKGNILERFSAQQFPDLHSELNLSSLELGDSALYFCASSVDINQPQHFGDGTRLSIL.